The rows below give T cell receptor beta chains drawn from one sample of a study of post-analysis software for immune sequencing data. Using its own MiXCR run on the PCR reads, TCRdb lists one record per CDR3 protein. The sample carries more than 500,000 distinct CDR3 sequences, less than 40% recorded once. Sequencing input: blood. Every receptor here comes from a girl under 18 with multiple sclerosis. Both conserved end residues are part of each CDR3. Fields, in order: CDR3 protein, CDR3 DNA, D gene, clone size, J gene, V gene. The D gene is left open where the match is weak. Clone sizes are given selectively: once, few, many, or a class where the clone is expanded.

CSVMTGTSGTDTQYF TGCAGTGTCATGACCGGGACTAGCGGCACAGATACGCAGTATTTT TRBD2 many TRBJ2-3 TRBV20-1
CASSGGVSSYEQYF TGTGCCAGCAGCGGGGGAGTAAGCTCCTACGAGCAGTACTTC - - TRBJ2-7 TRBV9
CASSRGQGTIQYF TGTGCCAGCAGCAGGGGACAGGGAACCATTCAGTACTTC TRBD1 few TRBJ2-4 TRBV7-9
CASLPLAGGTNEQFF TGTGCCAGCCTTCCTCTAGCGGGGGGAACCAATGAGCAGTTCTTC TRBD2 - TRBJ2-1 TRBV12-3/TRBV12-4
CASSLRAEWTGYVEQYF TGTGCCAGCAGCTTAAGGGCTGAGTGGACAGGGTACGTCGAGCAGTACTTC TRBD1 few TRBJ2-7 TRBV13
CASSEILTDYGYTF TGTGCCAGCAGTGAGATCCTAACGGATTATGGCTACACCTTC - - TRBJ1-2 TRBV6-1
CASSLRLAGAPESSLTQYF TGCGCCAGCAGCTTGCGACTAGCGGGGGCCCCCGAGAGCAGTTTGACGCAGTATTTT TRBD2 once TRBJ2-3 TRBV5-1
CATSRGTRGLWGEQYF TGTGCCACCAGCAGAGGCACTAGGGGGCTGTGGGGTGAGCAGTACTTC TRBD1 - TRBJ2-5 TRBV15
CAGRDRGLHEQYF TGTGCCGGCCGGGACAGGGGGCTACACGAGCAGTACTTC TRBD1 - TRBJ2-7 TRBV6-2/TRBV6-3
CASTEGRGQETQYF TGTGCCAGCACGGAGGGCAGGGGGCAGGAGACCCAGTACTTC TRBD1 - TRBJ2-5 TRBV2
CASSHPTGRLGGYTF TGTGCCAGCAGCCACCCGACAGGGCGTCTTGGGGGCTACACCTTC TRBD1 - TRBJ1-2 TRBV4-2
CASSPWDRATDTQYF TGTGCCAGCAGTCCTTGGGACAGGGCAACAGATACGCAGTATTTT TRBD1 - TRBJ2-3 TRBV6-2/TRBV6-3
CASSLTGSHEQYF TGTGCCAGCAGCCTCACAGGGAGCCACGAGCAGTACTTC - many TRBJ2-7 TRBV7-3
CASNSGLAGEETQYF TGTGCCAGCAACTCAGGACTAGCGGGGGAAGAGACCCAGTACTTC TRBD2 few TRBJ2-5 TRBV2
CAISESDTQYF TGTGCCATCAGTGAATCAGATACGCAGTATTTT - many TRBJ2-3 TRBV10-3
CASSPQGSGVGSYNEQFF TGTGCCAGCAGCCCCCAGGGTAGCGGGGTGGGTTCCTACAATGAGCAGTTCTTC TRBD2 few TRBJ2-1 TRBV11-2
CASSPGRGGPSPLHF TGCGCCAGCAGCCCGGGACGGGGGGGGCCATCACCCCTCCACTTT - - TRBJ1-6 TRBV4-1
CASKATGTNEKLFF TGTGCCAGCAAGGCGACAGGGACTAATGAAAAACTGTTTTTT TRBD1 few TRBJ1-4 TRBV6-4
CASSSLPRAGQETQFF TGTGCCAGCAGTTCCCTACCCAGGGCAGGACAAGAGACCCAGTTCTTC - once TRBJ2-1 TRBV6-5
CSAKMAGTGQETQYF TGCAGTGCTAAGATGGCTGGGACAGGGCAAGAGACCCAGTACTTC TRBD1 few TRBJ2-5 TRBV20-1
CASSLSSAGETQYF TGTGCTAGCAGCTTATCCAGCGCGGGGGAGACCCAGTACTTC - few TRBJ2-5 TRBV7-7
CSASDGQYQETQYF TGCAGTGCTAGCGACGGACAGTACCAGGAGACCCAGTACTTC - - TRBJ2-5 TRBV20-1
CASSQDWETGAFNSPLHF TGTGCCAGCAGCCAAGATTGGGAGACAGGGGCCTTTAATTCACCCCTCCACTTT TRBD1 - TRBJ1-6 TRBV3-1
CASSLNRAYEQYF TGTGCCAGCAGCCTTAACAGGGCGTACGAGCAGTACTTC - - TRBJ2-7 TRBV12-3/TRBV12-4
CASRGTGVSSPLHF TGTGCCAGCAGGGGGACAGGAGTGAGTTCACCCCTCCACTTT TRBD1 - TRBJ1-6 TRBV7-9
CASSQDLYSRTSGAFF TGTGCCAGCAGCCAAGATCTCTACTCGCGGACGAGCGGAGCTTTCTTT - - TRBJ1-1 TRBV14
CASSLDNSPEDSQYF TGTGCCAGCAGCTTAGACAACTCCCCCGAGGATTCCCAGTACTTC - - TRBJ2-7 TRBV7-9
CASSFVGAGETQYF TGTGCCAGCAGTTTCGTGGGGGCCGGAGAGACCCAGTACTTC - few TRBJ2-5 TRBV27
CASSLAGTVGQFF TGTGCCAGCAGCTTAGCGGGGACGGTGGGGCAGTTCTTC - - TRBJ2-1 TRBV7-9